What follows are 19 T cell receptor beta chains derived from one specimen sequenced in a study of cytomegalovirus exposure and HLA in healthy donors. Primers for the PCR totalled 60 Vbeta and 13 Jbeta. The assay was immunoSEQ multiplex PCR, and TCRdb's table has in-frame clones only and misses some. The profile covers 150,000 to 200,000 clones, with under 80% appearing a single time and less than 2.5% taken by the ten largest. The sample was PBMCs. The receptors shown here come from a woman aged 25 to 45 in good health and CMV-seropositive.

This chain connects TRBV6-1 to TRBJ2-5; 9 bases map to TRBD2. Trimming cost V 6 bases and J 2 bases; bases outside gene matches: 4. The germline V gene encodes CDR1 MNHNS and CDR2 SASEGT. The CDR3 consists of 14 residues. The chain's CDR3 is CASSSGGTQETQYF. The CDR3 bases are TGTGCCAGCAGCAGCGGGGGGACACAAGAGACCCAGTACTTC.

The rearrangement uses TRBV11-2 and TRBJ2-5; 8 nucleotides match TRBD2. CDR1 and CDR2 (germline): SGHAT, FQNNGV. The CDR3 totals 14 residues. J lost 2 bases, V lost 5 bases, and 4 bases had no gene match. CDR3 sequence: CASSPGGRQETQYF. Written as DNA, the CDR3 is TGTGCCAGCAGCCCGGGGGGGCGGCAAGAGACCCAGTACTTC.

The gene calls are TRBV4-3 and TRBJ1-5, with D hard to call. The CDR3 contains 14 residues. V was cut by 1 base and J by 4 bases, with 8 bases left in between. Germline V gene data show CDR1 as LGHNA and CDR2 as YSLEER. The CDR3 DNA reads TGCGCCAGCAGCCAAGGGTACTCAAATCAGCCCCAGCATTTT. Translated: CASSQGYSNQPQHF.

J is TRBJ1-2 and V is TRBV2, with a possible D match to TRBD1 (6 bases). The CDR3 contains 15 residues. Germline V CDR1 and CDR2: SNHLY, FYNNEI. V lost 5 bases to trimming and J lost 0 bases, with 13 bases between them. The CDR3 sequence: CASSNLQGTNYGYTF. Here the CDR3 DNA reads TGTGCCAGCAGTAACTTACAGGGTACTAACTATGGCTACACCTTC.

The chain joins TRBV7-8 to TRBJ2-1; 8 nucleotides line up with TRBD1. Losses at the gene ends were 3 bases for V and 3 bases for J; bases not matched to a gene: 4. Germline V CDR1 and CDR2: SGHVS, FQNEAQ. The CDR3 sequence is 15 residues long. The CDR3 bases are TGTGCCAGCAGCTTCAGGGGGCAGAACTACAATGAGCAGTTCTTC. Amino acid sequence: CASSFRGQNYNEQFF.

The V and J genes are TRBV4-3 and TRBJ2-5; 9 positions match TRBD1. The CDR3 runs 16 residues. V gave up 0 bases and J gave up 5 bases; unmatched junction bases: 7. CDR1 is LGHNA, CDR2 YSLEER, per germline. CDR3 bases: TGCGCCAGCAGCCAAGATAAGGGGACAGGGTACGAGACCCAGTACTTC. Residues: CASSQDKGTGYETQYF.

The chain employs TRBV7-6 and TRBJ2-1, with a weak D call TRBD2 (5 bases). Trimming shortened V by 2 bases and J by 0 bases, and 11 bases separated the two germline ends. This CDR3 contains 16 residues. CDR1 is SGHVS and CDR2 is FNYEAQ in the germline V gene. The chain's CDR3 is CASSLFAGGSYNEQFF. The CDR3 DNA follows: TGTGCCAGCAGCTTATTTGCGGGCGGCTCCTACAATGAGCAGTTCTTC.

The chain uses TRBV13 and TRBJ2-4, with TRBD1 identical over 10 bases. V was pared by 4 bases and J by 9 bases, with 6 bases of the junction left unmatched. Germline V gene data show CDR1 as PRHDT and CDR2 as FYEKMQ (reference sequence). This CDR3 has 14 residues. The CDR3 nucleotides read TGTGCCAGCAGCTCGGGACAGGGGCAAGTCATTCAGTACTTC. It yields the protein CASSSGQGQVIQYF.

A remark on this clone: Additional DNA sequences in this sample encode the identical CDR3. The chain couples TRBV28 to TRBJ1-4; 7 bases are shared with TRBD1. Germline V gene sequence: CDR1 MDHEN, CDR2 SYDVKM. V shed 4 bases, J shed 7 bases, and the junction held 6 bases outside the gene matches. The CDR3 loop spans 14 amino acids. The CDR3 DNA reads as TGTGCCAGCAGTTCCGGGACAGTACGTGAAAAACTGTTTTTT. Translated: CASSSGTVREKLFF.

The chain is built from TRBV5-1 and TRBJ1-3, with D perhaps matching TRBD1 (6 bases). CDR1 is SGHRS and CDR2 is YFSETQ in the germline V gene. The V end was cut by 0 bases, the J end by 0 bases, with 16 bases between. This CDR3 is built from 18 residues. CDR3 nucleotide sequence: TGCGCCAGCAGCTTGGTAAGTTTTCACAGGGCCTCTGGAAACACCATATATTTT. This gives the protein CASSLVSFHRASGNTIYF.

The CDR3, as DNA: TGCGCCAGCAGCCAAAATCAGGCAGGCGGAAACACCATATATTTT. Protein sequence: CASSQNQAGGNTIYF. The V call is TRBV4-1, the J call TRBJ1-3; the D is unclear. Trimming cost V 2 bases and J 4 bases, with 12 bases left between them. The CDR3 length is 15 residues. Germline loops: CDR1 MGHRA, CDR2 YSYEKL.

The rearrangement links TRBV19 to TRBJ2-7, with a weak D call TRBD1 (6 bases). The CDR3 sequence is 13 residues long. V dropped 5 bases and J dropped 6 bases, with 14 bases sitting between them. CDR1 and CDR2 from the germline V gene are LNHDA and SQIVND (reference sequence). The CDR3 sequence is CASSALDSGEQYF. The CDR3 DNA is TGTGCCAGTAGTGCCCTGGACAGCGGCGAGCAGTACTTC.

This rearrangement joins TRBV5-5 to TRBJ2-7; 7 nucleotides match TRBD1. The CDR3 is made up of 14 amino acids. The V and J ends lost 4 bases and 0 bases, in that order; junction bases with no gene match: 4. The germline CDR1 and CDR2 sequences are SGHKS and YYEKEE (reference sequence). The CDR3 spells CASSARDSSYEQYF. CDR3 DNA: TGTGCCAGCAGCGCCCGGGACAGCTCCTACGAGCAGTACTTC.

The gene calls are TRBV28 and TRBJ1-1; no reliable D call. CDR1 and CDR2 (germline): MDHEN, SYDVKM. The CDR3 loop spans 15 amino acids. The V gene lost 2 bases and the J gene lost 0 bases, with 10 bases spanning the gap. CDR3 loop: CASSLMGRVNTEAFF. CDR3 DNA sequence: TGTGCCAGCAGTTTAATGGGCCGCGTGAACACTGAAGCTTTCTTT.

The chain couples TRBV7-9 to TRBJ1-2; D ambiguous. Germline CDR1 reads SEHNR; CDR2 reads FQNEAQ (reference sequence). Trimming took 3 bases from V and 1 from J, leaving 6 bases between them. CDR3 length: 13 amino acids. The CDR3 nucleotides are TGTGCCAGCAGCTTGAGTTATAACTATGGCTACACCTTC. It yields the protein CASSLSYNYGYTF.

This chain connects TRBV27 to TRBJ2-7; a weak D match, TRBD1 (5 bases). CDR3 length: 15 residues. V lost 2 bases and J lost 2, with 13 bases in between. Germline lookup yields CDR1 MNHEY and CDR2 SMNVEV (reference sequence). CDR3 amino acids: CASSLLRTTTYEQYF. The CDR3 DNA is TGTGCCAGCAGTTTACTTCGGACAACCACCTACGAGCAGTACTTC.

This sequence joins TRBV18 and TRBJ2-6, with D hard to call. CDR3 length: 15 amino acids. V was shortened by 4 bases and J by 2 bases, with 9 bases between the two germline ends. CDR1 is KGHSH, CDR2 LQKENI, per germline. CDR3 nucleotide sequence: TGTGCCAGCTCACTACAGAAGACTGGGGCCAACGTCCTGACTTTC. Its protein product is CASSLQKTGANVLTF.

The J gene is TRBJ2-1, the V gene TRBV7-2; the match to TRBD1 covers 9 bases. The length of the CDR3 is 15 residues. Losses at the gene ends were 5 bases for V and 7 bases for J; bases not matched to a gene: 9. The V gene's germline CDR1 is SGHTA and CDR2 FQGNSA. The CDR3 nucleotides read TGTGCCAGCAGCCCGGGGACAGGGACGGGGAATGAGCAGTTCTTC. Residues: CASSPGTGTGNEQFF.

Written as DNA, the CDR3 is TGTGCCAGCAGTAGCGGGGGGGCGGGCAATGAGCAGTTCTTC. The encoded protein is CASSSGGAGNEQFF. V and J are TRBV6-6 and TRBJ2-1; 10 bases are shared with TRBD2. The trim removed 5 bases at V and 6 bases at J, leaving 4 bases unmatched. Looked up from germline, CDR1 is MNHNY and CDR2 is SVGAGI (reference sequence). The CDR3 spans 14 residues.